This T cell receptor (beta chain) originates from a study of T cell responses to AZD1222 COVID-19 vaccine (dated by TCRdb to about 2021). Turning to the overall study: AZD1222 recipients whose second dose came at about 4 weeks and those whose second dose came at about 12 weeks were combined into one group, since spike-specific TCR depth and breadth did not differ between the two schedules. TCR sequencing covered 230 to 250 trial participants: 200 to 210 given two doses of AZD1222 and 26 given two doses of MenACWY control vaccine. Enrollment into the trials was organized by age into subgroups of 18-55, 56-69 and 70-plus years, and those subgroups contained approximately 160, 26 and 62 TCR-sequenced participants, respectively. Summary of the overall study and its limitations: The whole spike protein was spanned by vaccine-associated CD4 TCRs, and dominant responses were seen in regions 160-218 and 743-854. Reportedly, almost half of the unique spike-specific TCRs recognized epitopes lying outside the regions that are mutated in the B.1.351 and B.1.1.7 variants. Most participants were white British and females outnumbered males, and the authors suggested that clonal diversity may have been underestimated. Conclusions about previously exposed vaccinees are limited, since just a handful of AZD1222 recipients were seropositive for SARS-CoV-2 at baseline. Because no day 14 peak-response samples were available, repertoires were characterized only after the peak T cell response. In the small 56-69-year group, the increase in depth fell short of significance, most likely because of low power. Spike-specific TCR breadth and depth rose significantly after two AZD1222 doses compared with day 0 and with MenACWY recipients.

The CDR3 regions of human TCRbeta chains were analyzed by immunosequencing. The authors' pipeline ran thus. Repertoire TCRs were matched against a reference library of SARS-CoV-2-specific TCRs generated with the MIRA antigen-specificity platform. Breadth was defined as the fraction of unique TCRs that were SARS-CoV-2-associated, and depth was defined as the fraction of total T cells that were SARS-CoV-2-associated. Using the MIRA data, every spike-specific TCR was mapped to the spike region that the TCR reacted to and assigned to either a CD4 or a CD8 class. Log10-transformed breadth and depth values were compared by one-way ANOVA with Sidak's multiple comparisons tests. TCRdb holds this immuneACCESS table with in-frame rearrangements only. Some clones are missing; in checked studies, unresolved V genes explain under half, and the rest has no known cause. V, J and clone size derive from that table, while D and trimming were established from the DNA sequence. The sample has some 91,000 clones on record, 85% to 95% of them singletons. The ten largest make up about 13% of the sample.

Details on this clone: What antigen it recognizes has not been identified. Base qualities are not at hand, and no much larger clone is one base apart.

The time point label on this specimen signifies: baseline before first vaccination. The vaccinee samples were drawn from two UK trials, COV001 and COV002, one of which was a single-blind randomized controlled phase 2/3 trial testing AZD1222 (ChAdOx1 nCoV-19) in healthy adults. For TCRbeta chain sequencing, PBMC samples were collected from trial participants at day 0 and at day 28 after the second dose. According to the germline V gene, CDR1 reads KGHDR and CDR2 reads SFDVKD. V is cut by 6 bases and J by 0 bases, and the space between the germline ends is 11 bases. The CDR3 numbers 15 residues from cysteine through phenylalanine. Left in the record is the CDR3 DNA by itself, 45 bases read in frame from the first base.

This TCR derives from an adult in good health. The sequences come from peripheral blood, collected on day 0 of AZD1222 vaccination. The chain uses TRBV24-1 and TRBJ1-5; no D segment can be confidently identified. The nucleotide sequence is given as TGTGCCACCAGTATGGCAGGTAATAGCAATCAGCCCCAGCATTTT. This yields the protein CATSMAGNSNQPQHF.